What follows is one T cell receptor (beta chain) and its context. The assay was immunoSEQ multiplex PCR, and TCRdb's table has in-frame clones only and misses some. The sample contains around 72,000 clones, approximately 86% of which appear only once. After removal of 4 bases from V and 4 bases from J, the junction contained 7 bases not matched to a gene. In germline, CDR1 is SGHTA, CDR2 FQGNSA. The CDR3 is 15 residues long. This sample is drawn from a study of blood T cell repertoires in COVID-19. This TCR came from a woman aged 45-65 years with acute or convalescent COVID-19. The sample taken for sequencing was peripheral blood. The chain recombines TRBV7-2 with TRBJ2-1, with 7 positions matching TRBD2. The CDR3 loop is CASSWASGDYNEQFF. CDR3 nucleotides: TGTGCCAGCAGCTGGGCTAGCGGAGATTACAATGAGCAGTTCTTC. Using reference TRBV7-2 and TRBJ2-1 for the parts outside the CDR3, the full variable domain is GAGVSQSPSNKVTEKGKDVELRCDPISGHTALYWYRQSLGQGLEFLIYFQGNSAPDKSGLPSDRFSAERTGGSVSTLTIQRTQQEDSAVYLCASSWASGDYNEQFFGPGTRLTVL.